This T cell receptor (beta chain) was observed in a study of cytomegalovirus exposure and HLA in healthy donors. On the study more broadly: Early released data comprised around 79 million unique TCRs from HLA-typed donors. Study conclusions and caveats: It has been reported that TCR beta sequences accurately predicted the HLA-A and HLA-B alleles of most subjects. Serostatus for CMV was the only available immune exposure information. In all likelihood, a cluster of highly shared sequence variants was a sequencing artifact.

The PCR was carried out with 60 Vbeta primers and 13 Jbeta primers. The data were produced by immunoSEQ multiplex PCR, yet TCRdb's version contains in-frame clones alone and is incomplete. Of roughly 230,000 clones listed, about 90% are singletons. Concerning this clone: As yet, its antigen is unknown.

Trimming cost V 5 bases and J 0 bases; bases outside gene matches: 10. CDR1 SGHAT and CDR2 FQNNGV come from the germline V gene. CDR3 length: 17 residues. This chain uses TRBV11-2 with TRBJ1-3; 7 nucleotides align to TRBD1. The specimen sequenced was PBMCs. The clonotype was recovered from a girl aged 2-10 years in good health and CMV-seronegative. Written as DNA, the CDR3 is TGTGCCAGCAGCCCCCGGGACAGCCCGCCCTCTGGAAACACCATATATTTT. Its protein product is CASSPRDSPPSGNTIYF.